The 19 T cell receptor beta chains below come from one sample, sequenced in a study of blood T cell repertoires in COVID-19. Here immunoSEQ multiplex PCR was the method, and the copy in TCRdb shows in-frame clones only, minus some. The sample contains around 110,000 clones, approximately 82% of which appear only once. Sequencing was carried out using peripheral blood. The receptors stem from a man in his 70s with active or convalescent COVID-19.

In this sample, this clone turned up many times. The rearrangement links TRBV6-4 to TRBJ2-2; the match to TRBD2 covers 9 bases. V shed 0 bases, J shed 4 bases, and the junction held 0 bases outside the gene matches. The CDR3 runs 15 residues. The germline V gene has CDR1 MRHNA and CDR2 SNTAGT. CDR3 region: CASSDSAGGTGELFF. CDR3 DNA sequence: TGTGCCAGCAGTGACTCAGCGGGGGGCACCGGGGAGCTGTTTTTT.

The chain joins TRBV5-1 to TRBJ2-2, with D possibly matching TRBD1 (6 bases). The CDR3 has 15 residues. V gave up 4 bases and J gave up 3 bases, with 13 bases separating them. Germline loops: CDR1 SGHRS, CDR2 YFSETQ. Here the CDR3 DNA reads TGCGCCAGCAGCGCCGGGACACCTGACACCGGGGAGCTGTTTTTT. Translated, it gives CASSAGTPDTGELFF.

The chain has TRBV9 and TRBJ1-1; the match to TRBD1 covers 7 bases. This CDR3 has 14 amino acids. V gave up 4 bases and J gave up 4 bases; unmatched junction bases: 7. Per the germline V gene, CDR1 is SGDLS and CDR2 is YYNGEE. CDR3 loop: CASSSNQGGTEAFF. The CDR3 nucleotides read TGTGCCAGCAGCTCAAATCAGGGGGGCACTGAAGCTTTCTTT.

The genes are TRBV7-2 and TRBJ1-3, with a weak D call TRBD1 (6 bases). This CDR3 contains 14 residues. Trimming removed 3 bases at V and 4 bases at J, with 10 bases between. From germline, CDR1 is SGHTA and CDR2 FQGNSA. The CDR3 loop is CASSLGGQGNTIYF. The DNA of the CDR3 is TGTGCCAGCAGCTTGGGGGGGCAAGGAAACACCATATATTTT. The full variable domain, in which reference TRBV7-2 and TRBJ1-3 provide the parts outside the CDR3, is GAGVSQSPSNKVTEKGKDVELRCDPISGHTALYWYRQSLGQGLEFLIYFQGNSAPDKSGLPSDRFSAERTGGSVSTLTIQRTQQEDSAVYLCASSLGGQGNTIYFGEGSWLTVV.

The CDR3: CASRQPNTGELFF. CDR3 in DNA: TGTGCCAGCAGACAGCCTAACACCGGGGAGCTGTTTTTT. V gene TRBV28 combines with J gene TRBJ2-2; D not resolved. The CDR3 is 13 residues long. CDR1 and CDR2 from the germline V gene are MDHEN and SYDVKM. V dropped 6 bases and J dropped 2 bases, with 7 bases sitting between them.

The J gene is TRBJ2-1, the V gene TRBV2; 10 bases map to TRBD2. The CDR3 is 14 amino acids. The germline V gene encodes CDR1 SNHLY and CDR2 FYNNEI. The V segment lost 2 bases and the J segment 10 bases; nucleotides outside the gene matches: 5. The CDR3 sequence is CASSEKRGGLEQFF. DNA for the CDR3: TGTGCCAGCAGTGAAAAGCGGGGGGGTTTGGAGCAGTTCTTC.

Only a few counts were recorded for this clone. V and J are TRBV19 and TRBJ2-1, with 13 bases lining up with TRBD2. Germline values: CDR1 LNHDA, CDR2 SQIVND (reference sequence). Germline trimming cut 6 bases from V and 13 bases from J; bases unmatched to any gene: 9. This CDR3 has 14 residues. The CDR3 is CASSWTSGSYIQFF. CDR3 coding DNA: TGTGCCAGTAGCTGGACTAGCGGGAGTTACATCCAGTTCTTC. Supplemented by reference TRBV19 and TRBJ2-1, the full variable domain reads DGGITQSPKYLFRKEGQNVTLSCEQNLNHDAMYWYRQDPGQGLRLIYYSQIVNDFQKGDIAEGYSVSREKKESFPLTVTSAQKNPTAFYLCASSWTSGSYIQFFGPGTRLTVL.

V gene TRBV19 combines with J gene TRBJ1-6, with D unclear. This CDR3 contains 15 residues. With 1 base removed from V and 8 bases from J, the gap between germline ends came to 12 bases. The germline CDR1 and CDR2 sequences are LNHDA and SQIVND (reference sequence). Here the CDR3 DNA reads TGTGCCAGTAGTATAGGGGAGACGCCGGATTCACCCCTCCACTTT. It encodes CASSIGETPDSPLHF.

V usage is TRBV29-1 and J usage is TRBJ1-2; D possibly corresponds to TRBD1 (6 bases). Germline V gene sequence: CDR1 SQVTM, CDR2 ANQGSEA. The ends were cut back, 5 bases at V and 8 bases at J, with 21 bases in the middle. The CDR3 covers 14 residues. The chain's CDR3 is CSVLIGQTNAGYTF. Written as DNA, the CDR3 is TGCAGCGTTCTAATAGGACAGACGAACGCCGGCTACACCTTC.

The V and J genes are TRBV18 and TRBJ2-7, with 7 bases aligning to TRBD1. The length of the CDR3 is 14 residues. V dropped 3 bases and J dropped 7; count of bases not matched to a gene: 9. Germline V lookup: CDR1 KGHSH, CDR2 LQKENI. CDR3 nucleotides: TGTGCCAGCTCACCGGGGACAGCCCCTCGGGAGCAGTACTTC. It specifies CASSPGTAPREQYF.

This clone was observed once. The CDR3 DNA follows: TGCGCCAGCAGCCCCGACGACAGGAACACTGAAGCTTTCTTT. As protein: CASSPDDRNTEAFF. The genes are TRBV5-1 and TRBJ1-1; perhaps TRBD1 as D (5 bases). V was pared by 4 bases and J by 1 base, with 11 bases between. The CDR3 length is 14 residues. Per germline, CDR1 SGHRS and CDR2 YFSETQ.

V is TRBV7-8 and J is TRBJ1-6, with D hard to call. The CDR3 consists of 13 residues. CDR1 is SGHVS, CDR2 FQNEAQ, per germline. With 3 bases removed from V and 7 bases from J, the gap between germline ends came to 7 bases. In nucleotides, the CDR3 is TGTGCCAGCAGCTTGGCGGGGAATTCACCCCTCCACTTT. Translating it yields CASSLAGNSPLHF.

The rearrangement joins TRBV2 to TRBJ1-5, with D uncertain. Trimming left V 5 bases short and J 0 bases short, with 8 bases between. This CDR3 has 14 amino acids. The germline gives CDR1 SNHLY, CDR2 FYNNEI. The CDR3 DNA reads as TGTGCCAGCAGTTTGGCCGCTAGCAATCAGCCCCAGCATTTT. Its protein is CASSLAASNQPQHF. Supplemented by reference TRBV2 and TRBJ1-5, the full variable domain reads EPEVTQTPSHQVTQMGQEVILRCVPISNHLYFYWYRQILGQKVEFLVSFYNNEISEKSEIFDDQFSVERPDGSNFTLKIRSTKLEDSAMYFCASSLAASNQPQHFGDGTRLSIL.

This rearrangement joins TRBV7-9 to TRBJ2-7, with TRBD2 identical over 8 bases. This CDR3 has 17 amino acids. V lost 0 bases to trimming and J lost 0 bases; unmatched junction nucleotides: 7. Germline lookup yields CDR1 SEHNR and CDR2 FQNEAQ (reference sequence). The DNA for the CDR3 is TGTGCCAGCAGCTTAGCGCGGGGGGCGGATCCCTCCTACGAGCAGTACTTC. Amino acids: CASSLARGADPSYEQYF.

The chain is built from TRBV5-6 and TRBJ2-7; unclear D gene. Germline values: CDR1 SGHDT, CDR2 YYEEEE. This CDR3 has 13 amino acids. The V end was cut by 0 bases, the J end by 1 base, with 5 bases between. In DNA, the CDR3 is TGTGCCAGCAGCTTGGGCAGTTCCTACGAGCAGTACTTC. Translating it yields CASSLGSSYEQYF.

The gene calls are TRBV19 and TRBJ2-5, with 16 nucleotides matching TRBD2. This CDR3 has 15 amino acids. J lost 5 bases, V lost 4 bases, and 1 base had no gene match. Germline V lookup: CDR1 LNHDA, CDR2 SQIVND (reference sequence). CDR3 sequence: CASSTGLAGGETQYF. Here the CDR3 DNA reads TGTGCCAGTAGTACGGGACTAGCGGGGGGGGAGACCCAGTACTTC.

The chain has TRBV7-9 and TRBJ2-1, with a tentative D call TRBD1 (5 bases). This CDR3 is built from 13 residues. Between the trimmed V and J ends, which lost 1 base and 5 bases, there was a span of 6 bases. Germline V CDR1 and CDR2: SEHNR, FQNEAQ (reference sequence). The DNA of the CDR3 is TGTGCCAGCAGCTTAGTGACAGACAATGAGCAGTTCTTC. It translates to CASSLVTDNEQFF.

CDR3 in amino acids: CASSEGQGDTGELFF. CDR3 nucleotide sequence: TGTGCCAGCAGTGAAGGACAGGGGGACACCGGGGAGCTGTTTTTT. The rearrangement uses TRBV6-1 and TRBJ2-2; TRBD1 aligns across 9 bases. Trimming removed 1 base from V and 3 bases from J; junction bases left unmatched: 0. CDR3 length equals 15 residues. The germline V gene encodes CDR1 MNHNS and CDR2 SASEGT.

Here the CDR3 DNA reads TGTGCCAGTTCCAGGGACTACAATTCCAATGAGCAGTTCTTC. Translated: CASSRDYNSNEQFF. The chain employs TRBV19 and TRBJ2-1; 7 bases are a match to TRBD2. The CDR3 covers 14 residues. Losses at the gene ends were 8 bases for V and 6 bases for J; bases not matched to a gene: 10. Germline V CDR1 and CDR2: LNHDA, SQIVND (reference sequence).